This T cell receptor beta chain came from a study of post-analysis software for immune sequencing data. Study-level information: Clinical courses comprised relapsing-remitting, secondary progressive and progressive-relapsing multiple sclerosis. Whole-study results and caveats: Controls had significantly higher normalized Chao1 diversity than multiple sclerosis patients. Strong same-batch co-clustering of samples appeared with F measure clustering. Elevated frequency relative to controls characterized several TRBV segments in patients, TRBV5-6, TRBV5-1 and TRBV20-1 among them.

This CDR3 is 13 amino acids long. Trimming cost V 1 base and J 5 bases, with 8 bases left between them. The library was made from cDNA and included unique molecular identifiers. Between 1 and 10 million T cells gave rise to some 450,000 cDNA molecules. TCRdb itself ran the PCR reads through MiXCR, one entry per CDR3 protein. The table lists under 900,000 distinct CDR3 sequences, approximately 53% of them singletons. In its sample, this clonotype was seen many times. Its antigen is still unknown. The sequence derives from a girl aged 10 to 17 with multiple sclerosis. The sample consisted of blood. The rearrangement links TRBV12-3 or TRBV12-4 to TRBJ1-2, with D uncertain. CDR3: CASSLGGSYGYTF. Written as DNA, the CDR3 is TGTGCCAGCAGTTTAGGGGGTTCGTATGGCTACACCTTC.